This entry is about one T cell receptor (beta chain). Its specificity is unknown. The data stem from a study of shared clonotypes between healthy human individuals. Regarding the study as a whole: Among a handful of donors, approximately 5% of naive CD4 clonotypes were found in common. Among donors, sharing of clonotypes was expected to be affected by sequencing depth. Larger richness was generally estimated for naive than memory subsets.

Splitting of each subset's genomic DNA was done evenly across several immunoSEQ plates. TCRdb keeps only in-frame clones here, not all; method: immunoSEQ multiplex PCR. This table holds some 2,500,000 clones, 85% to 95% found once. V gave up 4 bases and J gave up 1 base, with 20 bases separating them. The CDR3 has 18 residues. CDR1 is ENHRY and CDR2 is SYGVKD in the germline V gene. The TCR comes from a man aged 18 to 30 in good health. Some clones in this sample may be carry-over from other donors' samples. The material sequenced was naive CD4+ T cells from PBMCs. The subset denotes: CD45RA+ positively selected. This sequence joins TRBV10-3 and TRBJ2-1; D could derive from TRBD1 or TRBD2 (5 bases each). The DNA of the CDR3 is TGTGCCATCAGTGGTCGGGACCCCCAGGGATCGTCCTACAATGAGCAGTTCTTC. Amino acids: CAISGRDPQGSSYNEQFF.